The 24 T cell receptor beta chains listed next were all sequenced from one sample in a study of blood T cells in healthy people across ages. A second PCR of about 6 to 12 cycles used a sample-barcoded 5' primer and a J-beta primer mix. TCRdb re-analysed the 5' RACE reads in MiXCR, keeping a single row per CDR3 protein. The sample records about 830,000 distinct CDR3 sequences, 55% to 65% being singletons. Input material: blood. These receptor sequences come from a man under 40 in good health.

The chain uses TRBV29-1 and TRBJ2-4, with unresolved D. In germline, CDR1 is SQVTM, CDR2 ANQGSEA. The V end was cut by 4 bases, the J end by 5 bases, with 6 bases between. The CDR3 runs to 11 residues. This CDR3 reads CSVGSENIQYF. CDR3 nucleotide sequence: TGCAGCGTTGGTTCAGAAAACATTCAGTACTTC.

V is TRBV29-1 and J is TRBJ2-3; D possibly matches TRBD1 or TRBD2 (6 bases each). CDR3 length: 15 residues. Germline values: CDR1 SQVTM, CDR2 ANQGSEA. Trimming took 6 bases from V and 5 from J, leaving 21 bases between them. The CDR3, as DNA: TGCAGCGTAAAGAGGGGGGCAGGGGTAGGAGATACGCAGTATTTT. Its translation: CSVKRGAGVGDTQYF.

The chain is built from TRBV6-1 and TRBJ2-1; maybe TRBD2 (6 bases). This CDR3 region has 15 residues. V was trimmed by 1 base and J by 7 bases, leaving 14 bases between them. CDR1 is MNHNS and CDR2 is SASEGT in the germline V gene. The CDR3 here is CASSEVGGRVNEQFF. CDR3 bases: TGTGCCAGCAGTGAAGTCGGGGGAAGGGTGAATGAGCAGTTCTTC.

The chain has TRBV12-3 or TRBV12-4 and TRBJ1-6, with 10 bases aligning to TRBD1. The V and J ends lost 8 bases and 8 bases, in that order; junction bases with no gene match: 12. The CDR3 is 16 residues long. The CDR3 coding sequence is TGTGCCAGCGGTGTTCAAGCCGGGACAGGGGATTCACCCCTCCACTTT. Translated: CASGVQAGTGDSPLHF.

The table lists this clonotype with a few counts. The chain is built from TRBV20-1 and TRBJ2-3; D may match TRBD1 or TRBD2 (5 bases each). Germline CDR1 reads DFQATT; CDR2 reads SNEGSKA (reference sequence). V was pared by 5 bases and J by 1 base, with 16 bases between. The CDR3 has 15 residues. This chain's CDR3 is CSAQGPSSGTDTQYF. CDR3 DNA: TGCAGTGCTCAGGGCCCTAGCTCGGGCACAGATACGCAGTATTTT.

Comments on this clonotype: A much larger clone lies one base from this, so it may be a read error. The rearrangement uses TRBV10-3 and TRBJ2-1; TRBD2 might be the D (6 bases). The CDR3 is made up of 15 amino acids. Germline values: CDR1 ENHRY, CDR2 SYGVKD. The ends were cut back, 3 bases at V and 13 bases at J, with 22 bases in the middle. The CDR3 reads CAISDTGEIQETQFF. The CDR3 DNA reads as TGTGCCATCAGTGACACGGGGGAGATCCAAGAGACCCAGTTCTTC.

The chain combines TRBV5-5 with TRBJ2-1; 12 bases line up with TRBD2. The V gene's germline CDR1 is SGHKS and CDR2 YYEKEE (reference sequence). J was trimmed by 3 bases and V by 3 bases; bases with no gene match: 4. The CDR3 runs to 16 residues. The CDR3: CASSSTSGGFYNEQFF. The DNA of the CDR3 is TGTGCCAGCAGCTCGACTAGCGGGGGATTCTACAATGAGCAGTTCTTC.

This clonotype was picked up a small number of times. The CDR3 DNA is TGTGCCAGCAGCTTTTCTTGGGGAACCTCCTACGAGCAGTACTTC. It encodes CASSFSWGTSYEQYF. The J gene is TRBJ2-7, the V gene TRBV7-2; D gene uncertain. Germline CDR1 is SGHTA and CDR2 is FQGNSA. V was clipped by 3 bases and J by 0 bases, with 12 bases between them. The CDR3 covers 15 residues.

V is TRBV9 and J is TRBJ2-5, with 7 bases matching TRBD2. CDR1 and CDR2 from the germline V gene are SGDLS and YYNGEE. The CDR3 is 15 amino acids. J lost 2 bases, V lost 4 bases, and 8 bases had no gene match. The CDR3 protein is CASSSPRAGQETQYF. The CDR3 region has the DNA TGTGCCAGCAGCTCACCACGAGCGGGGCAAGAGACCCAGTACTTC.

V usage is TRBV29-1 and J usage is TRBJ2-7; D may correspond to TRBD1 or TRBD2 (6 bases each). The CDR3 sequence is 14 residues long. The germline V gene encodes CDR1 SQVTM and CDR2 ANQGSEA. V was trimmed by 7 bases and J by 2 bases, leaving 18 bases between them. The CDR3 sequence: CSALNRDFPYEQYF. CDR3 nucleotide sequence: TGCAGCGCCCTCAACAGGGACTTCCCCTACGAGCAGTACTTC.

This chain links TRBV29-1 with TRBJ2-3; no clear D gene. V was trimmed by 4 bases and J by 0 bases, leaving 8 bases between them. Germline V CDR1 and CDR2: SQVTM, ANQGSEA. CDR3 length: 13 amino acids. The CDR3 loop reads CSVVVTSTDTQYF. The DNA of the CDR3 is TGCAGCGTTGTAGTCACTAGCACAGATACGCAGTATTTT.

The chain has TRBV12-3 or TRBV12-4 and TRBJ2-1; either TRBD1 or TRBD2 may supply D (5 bases each). The CDR3 has 16 amino acids. V dropped 6 bases and J dropped 3 bases, with 18 bases sitting between them. The CDR3 sequence: CASSTGTRRFYNEQFF. The CDR3 region has the DNA TGTGCCAGCAGCACCGGGACGCGAAGGTTCTACAATGAGCAGTTCTTC.

The V and J genes are TRBV11-2 and TRBJ2-7; 11 positions agree with TRBD2. With 6 bases clipped from V and 2 bases from J, the junction kept 6 bases outside the gene matches. Germline lookup yields CDR1 SGHAT and CDR2 FQNNGV. There are 15 residues in the CDR3. The CDR3 region has the DNA TGTGCCAGCAGTTTACTAGCGGGGGACCCCTACGAGCAGTACTTC. It encodes CASSLLAGDPYEQYF. The full variable domain, completed using reference TRBV11-2 and TRBJ2-7, is EAGVAQSPRYKIIEKRQSVAFWCNPISGHATLYWYQQILGQGPKLLIQFQNNGVVDDSQLPKDRFSAERLKGVDSTLKIQPAKLEDSAVYLCASSLLAGDPYEQYFGPGTRLTVT.

V usage is TRBV5-6 and J usage is TRBJ2-7; D gene unclear. The CDR3 totals 13 residues. The germline V gene encodes CDR1 SGHDT and CDR2 YYEEEE. Trimming left V 1 base short and J 0 bases short, with 5 bases between. In DNA, the CDR3 is TGTGCCAGCAGCTTGCTGATCTCCTACGAGCAGTACTTC. Translating gives CASSLLISYEQYF.

CDR3: CATSRDGGYQQYF. CDR3 in DNA: TGTGCCACCAGCAGAGATGGAGGTTACCAGCAGTACTTC. V usage is TRBV15 and J usage is TRBJ2-4; possible D gene TRBD2, 5 bases. Germline CDR1 LNHNV, CDR2 YYDKDF (reference sequence). Trimming removed 0 bases at V and 13 bases at J, with 13 bases between. This CDR3 is built from 13 residues.

The chain uses TRBV20-1 and TRBJ2-5, with D tentatively TRBD2 (5 bases). V was trimmed by 3 bases and J by 3 bases, leaving 14 bases between them. The length of the CDR3 is 14 residues. Germline V CDR1 and CDR2: DFQATT, SNEGSKA (reference sequence). As DNA, the CDR3 is TGCAGTGCTAGGGAACAGACGGGAAAAGAGACCCAGTACTTC. This translates into CSAREQTGKETQYF.

This chain joins TRBV12-3 or TRBV12-4 and TRBJ1-6; D may be TRBD1 (6 bases). The CDR3 is 16 amino acids. The ends were cut back, 3 bases at V and 5 bases at J, with 14 bases in the middle. This CDR3 is CASSFENGGHNSPLHF. CDR3 in DNA: TGTGCCAGCAGTTTTGAGAACGGGGGCCATAATTCACCCCTCCACTTT.

The chain couples TRBV29-1 to TRBJ1-1; 7 positions agree with TRBD1. V was pared by 4 bases and J by 2 bases, with 7 bases of the junction left unmatched. The germline V gene has CDR1 SQVTM and CDR2 ANQGSEA. The CDR3 has 14 amino acids. The CDR3 DNA reads TGCAGCGTTGCCGACAGGGTTCGTAACACTGAAGCTTTCTTT. Encoded protein: CSVADRVRNTEAFF.

This rearrangement joins TRBV4-2 to TRBJ1-6; D unresolved. The CDR3 consists of 12 residues. The germline CDR1 and CDR2 sequences are LGHNA and YNFKEQ. V lost 1 base and J 9 bases, leaving 4 bases between the germline ends. Here the CDR3 DNA reads TGTGCCAGCAGCCAAGGATGTTCACCCCTCCACTTT. Its translation: CASSQGCSPLHF.

The chain uses TRBV7-2 and TRBJ1-2; 10 bases are a match to TRBD1. The CDR3 extends over 17 amino acids. J was trimmed by 4 bases and V by 1 base; bases with no gene match: 9. The germline gives CDR1 SGHTA, CDR2 FQGNSA. Here the CDR3 DNA reads TGTGCCAGCAGCTTAGATTGGACAGGGGGTGCGGGCTATGGCTACACCTTC. Translation: CASSLDWTGGAGYGYTF. Based on the CDR3 plus reference TRBV7-2 and TRBJ1-2, the full variable domain is GAGVSQSPSNKVTEKGKDVELRCDPISGHTALYWYRQSLGQGLEFLIYFQGNSAPDKSGLPSDRFSAERTGGSVSTLTIQRTQQEDSAVYLCASSLDWTGGAGYGYTFGSGTRLTVV.

The chain carries TRBV4-2 and TRBJ2-5, with 8 bases fitting TRBD2. The V gene end was trimmed by 0 bases and the J gene end by 4 bases; junction bases not matched to a gene: 7. The CDR3 is made up of 16 amino acids. The germline V gene has CDR1 LGHNA and CDR2 YNFKEQ. CDR3 DNA: TGTGCCAGCAGCCAAGACGGTCTAGCGGGTGGAGAGACCCAGTACTTC. It yields the protein CASSQDGLAGGETQYF.

The chain couples TRBV15 to TRBJ2-1, with D hard to call. Germline V gene sequence: CDR1 LNHNV, CDR2 YYDKDF (reference sequence). V dropped 0 bases and J dropped 9 bases, with 15 bases sitting between them. The CDR3 covers 15 residues. The CDR3 reads CATSRDQMHTSEQFF. For the CDR3, the DNA is TGTGCCACCAGCAGAGACCAAATGCACACTTCTGAGCAGTTCTTC.

This clonotype was observed once. The rearrangement links TRBV11-3 to TRBJ2-1, with D tentatively TRBD2 (7 bases). The CDR3 runs 18 residues. The V and J ends lost 3 bases and 0 bases respectively, with 18 bases between them. From germline, CDR1 is SGHNT and CDR2 YENEEA. CDR3: CASSLGAGARSSYNEQFF. In DNA, the CDR3 is TGTGCCAGCAGCTTGGGTGCGGGGGCCCGAAGCTCCTACAATGAGCAGTTCTTC.

The chain has TRBV28 and TRBJ2-4; D remains unclear. The V and J ends lost 5 bases and 2 bases respectively, with 13 bases between them. Germline values: CDR1 MDHEN, CDR2 SYDVKM. CDR3 size: 15 residues. The DNA of the CDR3 is TGTGCCAGCAGTCCCCCTGCTCCCCCCAAAAACATTCAGTACTTC. It translates to CASSPPAPPKNIQYF.